The rows below give T cell receptor beta chains drawn from one sample of a study of T-cell memory formation after mild COVID-19. TCRdb itself ran the 5' RACE reads through MiXCR, one entry per CDR3 protein. The sample holds 300,000 or so distinct CDR3 sequences, more than 15% seen once. Sequenced material: PBMCs or a T cell subset sorted from them (not recorded which). These TCRs come from a man younger than 30 who had mild COVID-19 (a few samples of this study predate the infection). Cell type and time point are not known. The conserved cysteine and the conserved F or W are not part of the CDR3 here. Each record gives: J gene, V gene, CDR3 protein.

TRBJ2-2	TRBV7-8	ASSYRGSGGLHGELF
TRBJ2-3	TRBV29-1	SGAGRHTDTQY
TRBJ2-5	TRBV5-4	ASSSTPDSQETQY
TRBJ2-5	TRBV4-1	ASSQDYRRETQY
TRBJ2-7	TRBV7-8	ASSQTWMGTGLIEQY
TRBJ2-3	TRBV7-3	ASSSAGPTDTQY
TRBJ1-4	TRBV4-2	ASSQDFQATNEKLF
TRBJ2-5	TRBV5-5	ASFSRGGAKTQY
TRBJ2-7	TRBV7-2	ASSLSRANYEQY
TRBJ2-2	TRBV5-1	ASSLDRATGELF
TRBJ2-1	TRBV10-3	AIARAGEDNEQF
TRBJ2-7	TRBV27	ASSFGGAAYEQY
TRBJ2-1	TRBV6-5	ASTAGRANEQF
TRBJ1-1	TRBV7-9	ASSKAAAETEAF
TRBJ2-5	TRBV25-1	ASSDEGFVFETQY
TRBJ2-3	TRBV4-3	ASGQRTGGDTQY
TRBJ2-7	TRBV27	ASSSVAGTYEQY
TRBJ2-5	TRBV12-3/TRBV12-4	ASSHRD
TRBJ2-5	TRBV7-2	ASSPGGLETQY
TRBJ2-3	TRBV28	ASSLGGPTQY
TRBJ2-7	TRBV4-1	ASSQETSGTTYEQY
TRBJ2-1	TRBV5-6	ASSWGTGGFYEQF